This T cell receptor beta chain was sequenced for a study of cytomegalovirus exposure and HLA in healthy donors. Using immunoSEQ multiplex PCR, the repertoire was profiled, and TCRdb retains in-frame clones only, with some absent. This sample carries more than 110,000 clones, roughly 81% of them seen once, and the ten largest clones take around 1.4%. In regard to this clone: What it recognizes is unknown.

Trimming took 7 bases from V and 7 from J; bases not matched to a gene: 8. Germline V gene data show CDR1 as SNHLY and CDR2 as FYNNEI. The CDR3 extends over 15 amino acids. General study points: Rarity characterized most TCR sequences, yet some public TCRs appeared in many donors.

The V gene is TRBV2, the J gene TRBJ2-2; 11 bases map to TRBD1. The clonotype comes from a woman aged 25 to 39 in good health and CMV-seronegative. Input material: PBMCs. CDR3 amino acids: CASKVRTGGIGELFF. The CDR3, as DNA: TGTGCCAGCAAAGTGAGGACAGGGGGCATCGGGGAGCTGTTTTTT.